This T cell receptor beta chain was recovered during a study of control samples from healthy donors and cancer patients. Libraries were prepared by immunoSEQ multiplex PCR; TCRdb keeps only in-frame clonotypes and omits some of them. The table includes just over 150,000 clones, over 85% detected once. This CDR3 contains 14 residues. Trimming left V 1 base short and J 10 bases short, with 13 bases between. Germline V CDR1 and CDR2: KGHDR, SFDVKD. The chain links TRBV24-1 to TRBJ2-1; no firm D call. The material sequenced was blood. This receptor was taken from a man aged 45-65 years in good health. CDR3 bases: TGTGCCACCAGTGATTTTGAGGAAGCTGGGGAGCAGTTCTTC. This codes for CATSDFEEAGEQFF.